Listed below are T cell receptor beta chains from one sample, sequenced in a study of blood T cell repertoires in COVID-19. Only in-frame clones appear in the TCRdb table, and some are missing; sequencing was by immunoSEQ multiplex PCR. The repertoire consists of tens of thousands of clones, with over 70% occurring once and the leading ten covering 25% to 35%. The sample consisted of peripheral blood. Receptor source: a human donor in a cohort sampled during active COVID-19. The CDR3 runs from the conserved cysteine through the conserved F or W. A D gene is named only where the DNA matches it firmly. Expanded clones are given a class, and other clones once, few, many or no size at all.

V: TRBV5-6; D: .; J: TRBJ1-6; size: .; DNA: TGTGCCAGCAGCGCCACAGGCGCCTCCTATAATTCACCCCTCCACTTT; CDR3: CASSATGASYNSPLHF
V: TRBV10-3; D: TRBD1; J: TRBJ2-7; size: .; DNA: TGTGCCATCAGAGACGGACAGGGAATGCACGAGCAGTACTTC; CDR3: CAIRDGQGMHEQYF
V: TRBV28; D: TRBD1; J: TRBJ1-1; size: .; DNA: TGTGCCAGCAGCCCCACAGGGGTGAACACTGAAGCTTTCTTT; CDR3: CASSPTGVNTEAFF
V: TRBV6-5; D: TRBD1; J: TRBJ2-5; size: once; DNA: TGTGCCAGCAGCCGGACAGGGGAAGAGACCCAGTACTTC; CDR3: CASSRTGEETQYF
V: TRBV5-1; D: .; J: TRBJ2-1; size: once; DNA: TGCGCCAGCAGCTTGGCTACCGGCGGGAATGAGCAGTTCTTC; CDR3: CASSLATGGNEQFF
V: TRBV23-1; D: .; J: TRBJ2-2; size: .; DNA: TGCGCCAGCACTAAAACGGGACACCCCACCGGGGAGCTGTTTTTT; CDR3: CASTKTGHPTGELFF
V: TRBV5-1; D: .; J: TRBJ1-1; size: .; DNA: TGCGCCAGCAGCTTGGAGCCAGGAGGGAACACTGAAGCTTTCTTT; CDR3: CASSLEPGGNTEAFF
V: TRBV30; D: TRBD1; J: TRBJ1-5; size: .; DNA: TGTGCCTGGGGGAGGGGGCAAGGGCAGCCCCAACATTTT; CDR3: CAWGRGQGQPQHF
V: TRBV10-3; D: .; J: TRBJ2-2; size: once; DNA: TGTGCCATCAGTGAAGAGAGGGACATCTTTGGTAGCGGGGAGCTGTTTTTT; CDR3: CAISEERDIFGSGELFF
V: TRBV6-4; D: TRBD2; J: TRBJ2-7; size: .; DNA: TGTGCCAGCAGTGAGGTAGCGGGAGTGAACGAGCAGTACTTC; CDR3: CASSEVAGVNEQYF
V: TRBV18; D: TRBD1; J: TRBJ2-7; size: .; DNA: TGTGCCAGCTCCCGGACAGGGGGAACCTACGAGCAGTACTTC; CDR3: CASSRTGGTYEQYF
V: TRBV19; D: .; J: TRBJ2-1; size: .; DNA: TGTGCCACCTCTAGCGTTCCCTACAATGAGCAGTTCTTC; CDR3: CATSSVPYNEQFF
V: TRBV5-1; D: .; J: TRBJ1-4; size: .; DNA: TGCGCCAGCAGCTTGGCCGTCGGGGTATCTAATGAAAAACTGTTTTTT; CDR3: CASSLAVGVSNEKLFF
V: TRBV6-5; D: .; J: TRBJ1-6; size: .; DNA: TGTGCCAGCAGTTACGGTAGAAACTCCTATAATTCACCCCTCCACTTT; CDR3: CASSYGRNSYNSPLHF
V: TRBV5-1; D: .; J: TRBJ1-2; size: .; DNA: TGCGCCAGCAGCTCTTCTTATGGCTACACCTTC; CDR3: CASSSSYGYTF
V: TRBV9; D: .; J: TRBJ2-5; size: .; DNA: TGTGCCAGCAGCCGCGGCGGAGCCCAAGAGACCCAGTACTTC; CDR3: CASSRGGAQETQYF
V: TRBV6-2/TRBV6-3; D: .; J: TRBJ2-7; size: .; DNA: TGTGCCAGCAGTTACAGTTTGAGGGGGATGCCCTACGAGCAGTACTTC; CDR3: CASSYSLRGMPYEQYF
V: TRBV3-1/TRBV3-2; D: TRBD1; J: TRBJ2-5; size: .; DNA: TGTGCCAGCAGCCAACAACAGGGGCCCCAAGAGACCCAGTACTTC; CDR3: CASSQQQGPQETQYF
V: TRBV2; D: TRBD2; J: TRBJ2-4; size: .; DNA: TGTGCCAGCAGTGCCAGGGAGGGGAACATTCAGTACTTC; CDR3: CASSAREGNIQYF
V: TRBV5-4; D: TRBD2; J: TRBJ2-2; size: few; DNA: TGTGCCAGCAGCTCACTAGCGGGGGGAATGAACACCGGGGAGCTGTTTTTT; CDR3: CASSSLAGGMNTGELFF
V: TRBV19; D: .; J: TRBJ1-1; size: once; DNA: TGTGCCAGTAGGACGGGACACTCGAACGGTGAAGCTTTCTTT; CDR3: CASRTGHSNGEAFF
V: TRBV24-1; D: .; J: TRBJ2-3; size: .; DNA: TGTGCCACCAGTGATTTGGTCAGGGGTACAGATACGCAGTATTTT; CDR3: CATSDLVRGTDTQYF
V: TRBV3-1/TRBV3-2; D: .; J: TRBJ1-6; size: .; DNA: TGTGCCAGCGTGGGGAGCTCCTATAATTCACCCCTCCACTTT; CDR3: CASVGSSYNSPLHF
V: TRBV9; D: TRBD1; J: TRBJ2-5; size: .; DNA: TGTGCCAGCAGCTTTATGGACAGGGGGGAGACCCAGTACTTC; CDR3: CASSFMDRGETQYF
V: TRBV12-3/TRBV12-4; D: .; J: TRBJ2-4; size: .; DNA: TGTGCCAGCAGTTTACAGGGTTCAAACATTCAGTACTTC; CDR3: CASSLQGSNIQYF
V: TRBV10-3; D: .; J: TRBJ2-2; size: .; DNA: TGTGCCAGCAAGGGGCGCGGCGGGGAGCTGTTTTTT; CDR3: CASKGRGGELFF
V: TRBV3-1/TRBV3-2; D: TRBD1; J: TRBJ1-1; size: .; DNA: TGTGCCAGCAGCCAGGGGACAGGGGGGATGAACACTGAAGCTTTCTTT; CDR3: CASSQGTGGMNTEAFF